The text below deals with one T cell receptor beta chain. The V gene's germline CDR1 is MNHEY and CDR2 SVGAGI. This CDR3 comprises 12 residues. Trimming cost V 7 bases and J 0 bases, with 4 bases left between them. This sample was taken from a study of blood T cell repertoires in COVID-19. TCRdb's copy holds only in-frame clones and misses some; the assay was immunoSEQ multiplex PCR. The profile shows almost 200,000 clones, about 90% of them singletons. Input material: PBMCs or T cells enriched from blood (not recorded which). The rearrangement links TRBV6-5 to TRBJ2-1, with D unclear. The TCR sequence derives from a woman between 18 and 29 years old who had recovered from COVID-19. As DNA, the CDR3 is TGTGCCAGCACCTCCTCCTACAATGAGCAGTTCTTC. Protein sequence: CASTSSYNEQFF.